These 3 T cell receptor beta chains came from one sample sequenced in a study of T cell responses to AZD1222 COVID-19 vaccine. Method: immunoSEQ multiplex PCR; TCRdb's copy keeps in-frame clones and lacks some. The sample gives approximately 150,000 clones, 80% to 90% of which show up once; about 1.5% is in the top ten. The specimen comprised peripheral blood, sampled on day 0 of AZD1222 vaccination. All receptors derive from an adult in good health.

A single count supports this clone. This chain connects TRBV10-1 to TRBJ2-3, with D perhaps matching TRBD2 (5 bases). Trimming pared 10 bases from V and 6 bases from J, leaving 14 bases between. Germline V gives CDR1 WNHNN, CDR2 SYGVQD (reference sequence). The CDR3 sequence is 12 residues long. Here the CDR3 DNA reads TGCGCCACTGAGGGTCCTGGTGATACGCAGTATTTT. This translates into CATEGPGDTQYF.

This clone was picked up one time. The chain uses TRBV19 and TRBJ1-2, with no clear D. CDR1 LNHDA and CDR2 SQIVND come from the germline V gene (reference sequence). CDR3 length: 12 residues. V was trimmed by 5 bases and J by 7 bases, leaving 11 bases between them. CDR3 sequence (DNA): TGTGCCAGTAGTTTGGACGTTGGTGGCTACACCTTC. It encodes CASSLDVGGYTF.

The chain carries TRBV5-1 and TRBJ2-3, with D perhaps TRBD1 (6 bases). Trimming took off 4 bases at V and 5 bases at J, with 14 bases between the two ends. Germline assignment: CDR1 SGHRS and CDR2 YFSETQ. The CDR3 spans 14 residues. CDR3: CASSRIQGGDTQYF. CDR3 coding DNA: TGCGCCAGCAGCAGGATACAGGGTGGAGATACGCAGTATTTT.